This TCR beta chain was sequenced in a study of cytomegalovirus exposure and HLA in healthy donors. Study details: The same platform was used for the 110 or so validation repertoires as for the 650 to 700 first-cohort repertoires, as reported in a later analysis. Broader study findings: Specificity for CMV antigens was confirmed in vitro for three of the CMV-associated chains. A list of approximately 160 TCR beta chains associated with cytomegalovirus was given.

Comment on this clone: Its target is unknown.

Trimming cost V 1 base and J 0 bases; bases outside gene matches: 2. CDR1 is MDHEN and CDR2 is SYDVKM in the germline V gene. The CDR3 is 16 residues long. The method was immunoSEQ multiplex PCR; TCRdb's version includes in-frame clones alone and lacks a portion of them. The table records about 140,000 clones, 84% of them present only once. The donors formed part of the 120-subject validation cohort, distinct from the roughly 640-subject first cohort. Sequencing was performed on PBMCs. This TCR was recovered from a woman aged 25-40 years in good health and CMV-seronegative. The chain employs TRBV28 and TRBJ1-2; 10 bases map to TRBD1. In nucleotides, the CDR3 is TGTGCCAGCAGTTTATTCGGGACAGGGGCTAACTATGGCTACACCTTC. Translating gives CASSLFGTGANYGYTF.